A selection of T cell receptor beta chains follows, all from one sample in a study of response to subunit inactivated influenza vaccine. In TCRdb, the RT-PCR reads were re-called with MiXCR into one record per CDR3 protein. The table lists around 520,000 distinct CDR3 sequences, about 12% of them singletons, with 10% to 13% in the top ten. The sequenced sample was PBMCs from blood, obtained on the day of vaccination. All receptors derive from a man in his fifties or sixties who received an inactivated influenza vaccine. Each CDR3 is given with its conserved first and last residue. A D gene is named only where the DNA matches it firmly. Clone size appears in some rows only: once, few, many, or a class for an expanded clone.

D gene	clone size	V gene	J gene	CDR3 protein	CDR3 DNA
NA	once	TRBV29-1	TRBJ2-7	CSVGQGYYEQYF	TGCAGCGTTGGCCAGGGTTACTACGAGCAGTACTTC
TRBD1	NA	TRBV20-1	TRBJ2-1	CSARQGAIYNEQFF	TGCAGTGCTAGACAGGGGGCGATCTACAATGAGCAGTTCTTC
TRBD2	once	TRBV12-3/TRBV12-4	TRBJ2-5	CASSLAIGLAGRIQETQYF	TGTGCCAGCAGTTTAGCCATCGGACTAGCGGGGCGAATTCAAGAGACCCAGTACTTC
TRBD1	few	TRBV6-5	TRBJ2-5	CASIRQGAQETQYF	TGTGCCAGCATTAGACAGGGGGCTCAAGAGACCCAGTACTTC
TRBD1	many	TRBV20-1	TRBJ1-1	CSAPDRGSGEGGEAFF	TGCAGTGCTCCTGACAGGGGTTCGGGCGAAGGGGGTGAAGCTTTCTTT
TRBD1	NA	TRBV6-1	TRBJ2-7	CASRVGNRGIYEQYF	TGTGCCAGCAGAGTCGGAAACAGGGGGATCTACGAGCAGTACTTC
NA	NA	TRBV15	TRBJ2-2	CATSGRIDNTGELFF	TGTGCCACCAGCGGACGGATAGATAACACCGGGGAGCTGTTTTTT
TRBD2	NA	TRBV10-3	TRBJ2-7	CAIRPGTSGLYEQYF	TGTGCCATCAGGCCGGGGACTAGCGGCCTCTACGAGCAGTACTTC
TRBD1	few	TRBV5-5	TRBJ2-3	CASSLGQGVSTDTQYF	TGTGCCAGCAGCTTGGGACAGGGAGTTAGCACAGATACGCAGTATTTT
NA	few	TRBV27	TRBJ2-5	CASKFAWGETQYF	TGTGCCAGCAAATTTGCGTGGGGAGAGACCCAGTACTTC
TRBD2	few	TRBV3-1	TRBJ2-1	CASSGTSGGASEQFF	TGTGCCAGCAGCGGGACTAGCGGGGGGGCGAGTGAGCAGTTCTTC
TRBD2	NA	TRBV20-1	TRBJ2-7	CSARLILAGATYEQYF	TGCAGTGCTAGACTAATACTAGCGGGGGCTACCTACGAGCAGTACTTC
NA	many	TRBV6-5	TRBJ2-1	CASSYSLVNEQFF	TGTGCCAGCAGTTATAGCCTAGTAAATGAGCAGTTCTTC
TRBD2	many	TRBV7-2	TRBJ2-1	CASSLWREGRYNEQFF	TGTGCCAGCAGCTTATGGCGGGAGGGCCGCTACAATGAGCAGTTCTTC
NA	many	TRBV29-1	TRBJ2-7	CSVQPTDYEQYF	TGCAGCGTTCAACCAACAGATTACGAGCAGTACTTC
NA	NA	TRBV7-2	TRBJ2-1	CASSLGFSGEQFF	TGTGCCAGCAGCTTAGGGTTTAGCGGTGAGCAGTTCTTC
TRBD1	many	TRBV28	TRBJ2-7	CASRPTGVNEQYF	TGTGCCAGCAGACCGACAGGGGTAAACGAGCAGTACTTC
TRBD2	once	TRBV12-3/TRBV12-4	TRBJ2-1	CASRHTSGRSYNEQFF	TGTGCCAGCAGACACACTAGCGGGAGGTCCTACAATGAGCAGTTCTTC
TRBD1	NA	TRBV15	TRBJ2-4	CATSKEQGADPKNIQYF	TGTGCCACCAGTAAAGAACAGGGGGCAGACCCCAAAAACATTCAGTACTTC
NA	many	TRBV12-3/TRBV12-4	TRBJ2-7	CASSLNLEIYEQYF	TGTGCCAGCAGTTTGAATTTGGAGATCTACGAGCAGTACTTC
NA	NA	TRBV20-1	TRBJ1-6	CSALQRSRNSPLHF	TGCAGTGCTTTACAGCGGAGCCGAAATTCACCCCTCCACTTT
TRBD2	NA	TRBV6-5	TRBJ2-7	CASSYGTSGRGEQYF	TGTGCCAGCAGTTACGGGACTAGCGGGAGGGGGGAGCAGTACTTC
NA	NA	TRBV20-1	TRBJ1-6	CCARDGGQNYNSPLHF	TGCTGTGCTAGAGACGGGGGTCAGAACTATAATTCACCCCTCCACTTT
TRBD2	few	TRBV4-2	TRBJ2-3	CASSQGDRVLAGPTDTQYF	TGTGCCAGCAGCCAAGGGGACCGAGTACTAGCGGGACCCACAGATACGCAGTATTTT
NA	many	TRBV28	TRBJ2-2	CASTRQGTNTGELFF	TGTGCCAGCACTAGACAAGGCACCAACACCGGGGAGCTGTTTTTT
NA	NA	TRBV25-1	TRBJ2-7	CASSEFEQGFSSYEQYF	TGTGCCAGCAGTGAATTCGAACAGGGTTTCAGTTCCTACGAGCAGTACTTC
NA	NA	TRBV19	TRBJ1-4	CASSSQLNEKLFF	TGTGCCAGTAGTAGCCAGTTAAATGAAAAACTGTTTTTT
TRBD2	many	TRBV12-3/TRBV12-4	TRBJ2-1	CATSTSGGRNEQFF	TGTGCCACCTCGACTAGCGGGGGGCGCAATGAGCAGTTCTTC
TRBD2	medium-sized	TRBV27	TRBJ2-3	CASSLGTSGRADTQYF	TGTGCCAGCAGTTTAGGGACTAGCGGGAGAGCAGATACGCAGTATTTT
TRBD1	NA	TRBV28	TRBJ2-3	CASSHRGLSTDTQYF	TGTGCCAGCAGTCACAGGGGTCTCAGCACAGATACGCAGTATTTT
NA	many	TRBV19	TRBJ2-1	CASTGNSGRYNEQFF	TGTGCCAGTACTGGGAATTCCGGGCGCTACAATGAGCAGTTCTTC
NA	NA	TRBV5-1	TRBJ2-2	CASSPTPGSGELFF	TGCGCCAGCAGCCCGACCCCGGGGTCCGGGGAGCTGTTTTTT
TRBD2	few	TRBV20-1	TRBJ2-3	CSAHISGADTQYF	TGCAGTGCACACATTAGCGGGGCAGATACGCAGTATTTT
TRBD2	many	TRBV5-6	TRBJ2-1	CASSLASGGANEQFF	TGTGCCAGCAGCTTGGCTAGCGGGGGGGCCAATGAGCAGTTCTTC
NA	few	TRBV9	TRBJ1-2	CASSPLVGNYGYTF	TGTGCCAGCAGCCCCTTAGTCGGGAACTATGGCTACACCTTC
NA	NA	TRBV7-2	TRBJ2-5	CASSLFAGVETQYF	TGTGCCAGCAGCTTATTCGCGGGTGTGGAGACCCAGTACTTC
TRBD1	few	TRBV10-3	TRBJ1-4	CAISDKTGTEKLFF	TGTGCCATCAGTGACAAGACAGGGACTGAAAAACTGTTTTTT
TRBD1	few	TRBV20-1	TRBJ1-1	CSATGTGAAGEAFF	TGCAGTGCTACGGGAACAGGGGCCGCGGGTGAAGCTTTCTTT
TRBD2	few	TRBV12-3/TRBV12-4	TRBJ2-5	CASSLSGGSGETQYF	TGTGCCAGCAGTCTTAGCGGGGGGAGCGGAGAGACCCAGTACTTC
NA	NA	TRBV5-6	TRBJ1-6	CASSVGGLTNSPLHF	TGTGCCAGCAGCGTCGGGGGACTCACTAATTCACCCCTCCACTTT
NA	NA	TRBV4-3	TRBJ2-1	CASSQDGGGAYNEQFF	TGCGCCAGCAGCCAAGATGGGGGGGGCGCCTACAATGAGCAGTTCTTC
TRBD1	NA	TRBV20-1	TRBJ1-4	CSARDQDRINEKLFF	TGCAGTGCTAGAGATCAGGACAGGATTAATGAAAAACTGTTTTTT
NA	few	TRBV19	TRBJ2-7	CASSIAGSRYEQYF	TGTGCCAGTAGTATCGCCGGGTCTCGGTACGAGCAGTACTTC
NA	few	TRBV6-1	TRBJ2-7	CASSPSLARYEQYF	TGTGCCAGCAGTCCGTCGCTAGCTAGATACGAGCAGTACTTC
TRBD2	few	TRBV14	TRBJ2-3	CASSPLPLAGVEDTQYF	TGTGCCAGCAGCCCCCTCCCTCTGGCGGGAGTCGAAGATACGCAGTATTTT
TRBD2	many	TRBV7-2	TRBJ2-1	CASSLASLAGGPVPYDEQFF	TGTGCCAGCAGCTTAGCGTCCTTAGCGGGAGGGCCTGTGCCCTATGATGAGCAGTTCTTC
NA	NA	TRBV29-1	TRBJ1-1	CSVDHGGENTEAFF	TGCAGCGTTGACCACGGGGGGGAGAACACTGAAGCTTTCTTT
NA	many	TRBV12-3/TRBV12-4	TRBJ2-7	CASSRTGKTYEQYF	TGTGCCAGCAGTCGTACAGGGAAGACCTACGAGCAGTACTTC
NA	NA	TRBV4-1	TRBJ2-2	CASSHSTGTNTGELFF	TGCGCCAGCAGCCACAGTACAGGGACCAACACCGGGGAGCTGTTTTTT
TRBD2	NA	TRBV28	TRBJ2-2	CVSSFWLAGGKDTGELFF	TGTGTCAGCAGTTTTTGGCTAGCGGGGGGAAAAGACACCGGGGAGCTGTTTTTT
NA	few	TRBV11-2	TRBJ2-2	CASSFRVSNTGELFF	TGTGCCAGCAGCTTCCGCGTGTCGAACACCGGGGAGCTGTTTTTT
NA	NA	TRBV7-9	TRBJ2-1	CASSPPLGAWSGEQFF	TGTGCCAGCAGCCCGCCTCTGGGCGCGTGGTCAGGTGAGCAGTTCTTC
TRBD2	few	TRBV5-1	TRBJ2-7	CASSLMGLANGEQYF	TGCGCCAGCAGCTTGATGGGACTAGCTAACGGGGAGCAGTACTTC
TRBD1	NA	TRBV27	TRBJ2-3	CASRTGMGDTQYF	TGTGCCAGCAGGACAGGGATGGGGGATACGCAGTATTTT
TRBD2	NA	TRBV20-1	TRBJ2-2	CSASAGLVGAGELFF	TGCAGTGCTAGTGCTGGACTAGTAGGGGCCGGGGAGCTGTTTTTT
TRBD2	many	TRBV27	TRBJ2-1	CASTVYGGSSYNEQFF	TGTGCCAGCACCGTTTACGGCGGGAGCTCCTACAATGAGCAGTTCTTC